This entry concerns a single TCR beta chain. After constant-region reverse-primer amplification, full-length variable regions underwent semi-nested PCR with Nested Universal Primer A. TCRdb re-called the 5' RACE reads with MiXCR, one entry per CDR3 protein. The sample gives around 37,000 distinct CDR3 sequences, 29% of which show up once; about 3.9% is in the top ten. The sequenced sample consisted of memory CD4+ T cells sorted from a lymph node. Documented subset: memory CD4+ T cells, CD4+CD45RO+CD25-. This TCR was sampled from a female donor with breast cancer.

The chain's CDR3 is CSVERSRQDEQFF. The CDR3 nucleotides are TGCAGCGTTGAGAGGTCCCGGCAGGATGAGCAGTTCTTC. The chain couples TRBV29-1 to TRBJ2-1; D ambiguous. This CDR3 has 13 amino acids. V lost 3 bases and J lost 8, with 14 bases in between. Per the germline V gene, CDR1 is SQVTM and CDR2 is ANQGSEA.